This T cell receptor beta chain was recovered during a study of T cell responses to AZD1222 COVID-19 vaccine. Study results and caveats: The number of AZD1222 recipients seropositive at baseline was only 6 or 7.

J lost 2 bases, V lost 5 bases, and 6 bases had no gene match. CDR1 and CDR2 (germline): SGHTA, FQGTGA. This CDR3 has 16 residues. A remark on this clone: Its antigen is not identified.

The repertoire was sequenced with immunoSEQ multiplex PCR; TCRdb's copy has only in-frame clones and lacks some. This table holds 98,000 or so clones, 89% found once. The source of this sequence is an adult in good health. The sequencing here drew on peripheral blood, taken on day 0 of AZD1222 vaccination. The V call is TRBV7-3, the J call TRBJ2-2; 9 positions match TRBD1. The CDR3 region is CASSPPGQGNTGELFF. The CDR3 DNA follows: TGTGCCAGCAGCCCCCCGGGACAGGGTAACACCGGGGAGCTGTTTTTT.